This note documents a single T cell receptor (beta chain) sequence. Its antigen is unidentified. These data originate in a study of T cell repertoires and HLA-DP antigens. Profiling relied on immunoSEQ multiplex PCR, and the TCRdb table lists in-frame clones only, not all of them. The table includes approximately 73,000 clones, around 80% detected once. CD4+ T cells were isolated untouched, roughly 98% pure. Germline values: CDR1 SEHNR, CDR2 FQNEAQ (reference sequence). CDR3 length equals 15 residues. V trimming: 3 bases; J trimming: 3 bases; junction bases outside the gene matches: 6. The TCR sequence derives from a man in his 60s in good health and CMV-seronegative. The chain links TRBV7-9 to TRBJ2-7, with 9 bases that match TRBD1. The sample was CD4+ T cells from PBMCs. The CDR3 nucleotides are TGTGCCAGCAGCTTGATGACAGGGGGTATCTACGAGCAGTACTTC. Translation: CASSLMTGGIYEQYF. Looking up the rest from reference TRBV7-9 and TRBJ2-7 gives the full variable domain: DTGVSQNPRHKITKRGQNVTFRCDPISEHNRLYWYRQTLGQGPEFLTYFQNEAQLEKSRLLSDRFSAERPKGSFSTLEIQRTEQGDSAMYLCASSLMTGGIYEQYFGPGTRLTVT.